Each of the 2 T cell receptor beta chains below was sequenced from the same sample in a study of blood T cell repertoires in COVID-19 (dated by TCRdb to 2020 to 2021). Libraries were prepared through the immunoSEQ multiplex PCR assay. This is the immuneACCESS table as TCRdb keeps it, with only in-frame sequences that have V and J called. A part of the clones is gone; compared with another copy, unresolved V genes explain less than half, and the rest is unexplained. In all, the sample holds roughly 290,000 clones, and 89% of those were seen once. Approximately 13% of the sample is in the top ten clones. What was sequenced was peripheral blood. These receptors came from an older woman with acute or convalescent COVID-19.

V usage is TRBV19 and J usage is TRBJ2-7; 9 positions agree with TRBD1. The germline gives CDR1 LNHDA, CDR2 SQIVND (reference sequence). The CDR3 is 14 residues long. The J segment lost 3 bases and the V segment lost 5 bases, leaving 5 bases of the junction unmatched. The CDR3 here is CASSAGQGVYEQYF. DNA for the CDR3: TGTGCCAGTAGTGCGGGACAGGGAGTCTACGAGCAGTACTTC.

The gene calls are TRBV4-2 and TRBJ1-2; possibly TRBD1 for D (6 bases). V was shortened by 0 bases and J by 5 bases, with 16 bases between the two germline ends. The CDR3 is 16 residues long. CDR1 LGHNA and CDR2 YNFKEQ come from the germline V gene. CDR3 sequence (DNA): TGTGCCAGCAGCCAAGATGTTTGGGGGACAAGATATGGCTACACCTTC. Translated, it gives CASSQDVWGTRYGYTF.